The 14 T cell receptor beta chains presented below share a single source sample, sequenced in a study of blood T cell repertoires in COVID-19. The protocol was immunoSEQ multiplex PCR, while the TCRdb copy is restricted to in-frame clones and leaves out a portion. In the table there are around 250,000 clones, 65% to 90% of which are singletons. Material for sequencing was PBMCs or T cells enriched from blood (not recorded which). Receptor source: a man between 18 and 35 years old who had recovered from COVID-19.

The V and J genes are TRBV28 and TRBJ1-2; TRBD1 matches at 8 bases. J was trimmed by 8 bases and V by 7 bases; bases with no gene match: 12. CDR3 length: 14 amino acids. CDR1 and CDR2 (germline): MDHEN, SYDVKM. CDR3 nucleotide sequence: TGTGCCAGCAACACTGCCCAGGGGGCGCGAGGCTACACCTTC. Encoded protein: CASNTAQGARGYTF.

CDR3 in DNA: TGTGCCAGCAGTGTACAGGGAGATACGCAGTATTTT. The encoded protein is CASSVQGDTQYF. The gene calls are TRBV2 and TRBJ2-3, with D possibly matching TRBD1 (6 bases). Germline CDR1 is SNHLY and CDR2 is FYNNEI. This CDR3 region has 12 residues. V lost 4 bases, J lost 5 bases, and 7 bases lay in between.

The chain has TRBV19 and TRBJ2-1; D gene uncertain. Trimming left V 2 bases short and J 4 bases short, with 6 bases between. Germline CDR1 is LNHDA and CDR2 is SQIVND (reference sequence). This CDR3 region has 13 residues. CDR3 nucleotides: TGTGCCAGTAGTATAATGCAGTACAATGAGCAGTTCTTC. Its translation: CASSIMQYNEQFF.

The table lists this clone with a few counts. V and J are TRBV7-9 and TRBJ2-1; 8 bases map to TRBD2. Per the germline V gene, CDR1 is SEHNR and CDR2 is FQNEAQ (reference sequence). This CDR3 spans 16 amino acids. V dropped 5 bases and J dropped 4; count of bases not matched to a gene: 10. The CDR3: CASSPPSGGAYNEQFF. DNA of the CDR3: TGTGCCAGCAGCCCCCCCTCGGGGGGGGCATACAATGAGCAGTTCTTC.

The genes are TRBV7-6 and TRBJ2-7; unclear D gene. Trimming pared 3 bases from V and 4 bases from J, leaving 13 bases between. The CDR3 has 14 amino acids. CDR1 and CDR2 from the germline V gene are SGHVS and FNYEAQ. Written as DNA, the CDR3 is TGTGCCAGCAGCTTCGGCGAGGCCCATTACGAGCAGTACTTC. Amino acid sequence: CASSFGEAHYEQYF.

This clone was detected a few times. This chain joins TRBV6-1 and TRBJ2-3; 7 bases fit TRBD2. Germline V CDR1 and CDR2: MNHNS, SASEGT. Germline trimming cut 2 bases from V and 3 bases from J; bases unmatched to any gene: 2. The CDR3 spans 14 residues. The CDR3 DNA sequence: TGTGCCAGCAGTGAAACTAGCGCGACAGATACGCAGTATTTT. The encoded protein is CASSETSATDTQYF.

CDR3 in DNA: TGTGCCAGCAGCTCTACAGGGACGAACACTGAAGCTTTCTTT. Its protein is CASSSTGTNTEAFF. The chain has TRBV3-1 (or the pseudogene TRBV3-2) and TRBJ1-1, with D possibly being TRBD1 (6 bases). The germline V and J ends were trimmed by 5 bases and 1 base, with 11 bases remaining between them. Looked up from germline, CDR1 is LGHDT and CDR2 is YNNKEL (reference sequence). The CDR3 spans 14 residues.

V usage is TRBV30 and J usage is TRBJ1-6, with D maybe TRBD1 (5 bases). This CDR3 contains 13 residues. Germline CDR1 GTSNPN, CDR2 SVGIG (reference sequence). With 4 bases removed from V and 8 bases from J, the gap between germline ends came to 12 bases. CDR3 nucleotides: TGTGCCTGGATGTGGGACTCAGATTCACCCCTCCACTTT. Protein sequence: CAWMWDSDSPLHF.

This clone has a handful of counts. In nucleotides, the CDR3 is TGTGCCAGCAGCTTAGCAGGGACAGGGAGGAATTCACCCCTCCACTTT. This codes for CASSLAGTGRNSPLHF. The chain joins TRBV7-9 to TRBJ1-6; 9 bases line up with TRBD1. Germline CDR1 SEHNR, CDR2 FQNEAQ (reference sequence). The V and J ends lost 0 bases and 7 bases, in that order; junction bases with no gene match: 4. This CDR3 has 16 residues.

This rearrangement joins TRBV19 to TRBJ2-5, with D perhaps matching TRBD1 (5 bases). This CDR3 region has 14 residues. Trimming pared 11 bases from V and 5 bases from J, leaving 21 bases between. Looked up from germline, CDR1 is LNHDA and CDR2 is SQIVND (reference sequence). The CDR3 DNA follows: TGTGCCTCCAGTTACGGTGGGGCCGGGGAGACCCAGTACTTC. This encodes CASSYGGAGETQYF.

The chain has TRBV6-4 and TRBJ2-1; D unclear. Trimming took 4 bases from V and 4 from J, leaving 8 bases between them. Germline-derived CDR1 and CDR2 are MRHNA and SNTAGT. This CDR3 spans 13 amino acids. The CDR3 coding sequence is TGTGCCAGCAGTGTTGAAGAGTACAATGAGCAGTTCTTC. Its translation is CASSVEEYNEQFF.

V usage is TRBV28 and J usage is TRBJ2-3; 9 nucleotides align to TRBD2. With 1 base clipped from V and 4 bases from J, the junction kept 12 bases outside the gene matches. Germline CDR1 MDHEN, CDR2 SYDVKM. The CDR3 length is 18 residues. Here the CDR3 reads CASSLFLTSGQNPDTQYF. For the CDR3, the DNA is TGTGCCAGCAGTTTATTCCTTACTAGCGGGCAGAACCCAGATACGCAGTATTTT.

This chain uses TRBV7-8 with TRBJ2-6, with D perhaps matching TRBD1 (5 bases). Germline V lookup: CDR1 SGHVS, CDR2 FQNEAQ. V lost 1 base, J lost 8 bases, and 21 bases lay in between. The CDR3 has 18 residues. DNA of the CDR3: TGTGCCAGCAGCTTAGGGACAAACAATCCTCCGAGGACCAACGTCCTGACTTTC. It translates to CASSLGTNNPPRTNVLTF. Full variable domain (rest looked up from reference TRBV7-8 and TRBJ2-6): GAGVSQSPRYKVAKRGQDVALRCDPISGHVSLFWYQQALGQGPEFLTYFQNEAQLDKSGLPSDRFFAERPEGSVSTLKIQRTQQEDSAVYLCASSLGTNNPPRTNVLTFGAGSRLTVL.

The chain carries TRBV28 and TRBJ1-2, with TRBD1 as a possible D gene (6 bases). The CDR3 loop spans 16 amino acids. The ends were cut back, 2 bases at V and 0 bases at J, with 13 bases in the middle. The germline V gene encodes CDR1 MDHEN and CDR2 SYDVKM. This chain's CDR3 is CASSLGTSYANYGYTF. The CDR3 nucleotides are TGTGCCAGCAGTTTAGGGACAAGCTATGCTAACTATGGCTACACCTTC.